These 4 T cell receptor beta chains share one sample of origin, sequenced in a study of tumor and adjacent non-tumor tissue in lung cancer. The library came from three nested PCR rounds adapted from ARM-PCR protocols. TCRdb re-analysed the multiplex PCR reads in MiXCR, keeping a single row per CDR3 protein. Of about 80,000 distinct CDR3 sequences listed, 80% to 90% are singletons. The template was RNA from unsorted bulk tissue. Distant lung tissue was collected more than 3 cm away from the tumor edge. The specimen sequenced was distant non-tumor lung tissue. The receptors shown here come from a man aged 55 to 70 with non-small cell lung cancer.

The rearrangement uses TRBV30 and TRBJ2-2, with D uncertain. The CDR3 runs 14 residues. Trimming pared 2 bases from V and 6 bases from J, leaving 13 bases between. The germline V gene has CDR1 GTSNPN and CDR2 SVGIG (reference sequence). This chain's CDR3 is CAWSSVARSGELFF. In DNA, the CDR3 is TGTGCCTGGAGTTCGGTCGCCCGGTCCGGGGAGCTGTTTTTT.

The CDR3 spells CSVETSYEQYF. The CDR3, as DNA: TGCAGTGTCGAAACCTCCTACGAGCAGTACTTC. The chain couples TRBV29-1 to TRBJ2-7; no clear D. The CDR3 consists of 11 residues. Germline CDR1 SQVTM, CDR2 ANQGSEA.

Regarding this clonotype: The junction departs from germline at one end; a sequencing error may be responsible. The V and J genes are TRBV11-2 and TRBJ2-7; D not resolved. The V gene's germline CDR1 is SGHAT and CDR2 FQNNGV. The CDR3 is made up of 17 amino acids. CDR3 sequence (DNA): TGTCCCAGCAGTTTAATCCCCGAGGCCCCCAAAGGCTACGAGCAGTACTTC. Amino acids: CPSSLIPEAPKGYEQYF.

On this clonotype itself: An end of the junction differs from the germline gene, which may be a read error. The rearrangement uses TRBV20-1 and TRBJ2-7; 12 nucleotides agree with TRBD2. CDR1 is DFQATT and CDR2 is SNEGSKA in the germline V gene (reference sequence). The CDR3 length is 16 residues. The CDR3 spells CSARVGTSGFSYEQYF. The CDR3 DNA is TGCAGTGCTAGAGTTGGGACTAGCGGGTTCTCCTATGAGCAGTACTTC.